Listed below are T cell receptor beta chains from one sample, sequenced in a study of response to subunit inactivated influenza vaccine. TCRdb reprocessed the RT-PCR reads via MiXCR and lists one record per CDR3 protein. The table shows over 450,000 distinct CDR3 sequences, with over 10% occurring only once. Sequencing was performed on PBMCs from blood, taken about 40 days after vaccination. These receptors originate from a middle-aged man who received an inactivated influenza vaccine. Both conserved end residues are part of each CDR3. The order of the fields is CDR3 DNA, CDR3 protein, J gene, clone size, D gene, V gene. A D gene is named only where the DNA matches it firmly. Some rows have no size entry. The others give once, few or many, or a class for an expanded clone.

CDR3 DNA: TGTGCCACCAGCAGCAGCGGGAGGGGTGAGTGGACGCGGGAGACCCAGTACTTC; CDR3 protein: CATSSSGRGEWTRETQYF; J gene: TRBJ2-5; clone size: .; D gene: TRBD2; V gene: TRBV15
CDR3 DNA: TGCGCCAGCACTCGCCGGGTTTTCGCAGATACGCAGTATTTT; CDR3 protein: CASTRRVFADTQYF; J gene: TRBJ2-3; clone size: many; D gene: .; V gene: TRBV5-1
CDR3 DNA: TGTGCCAGCTCACTCTCAGGGGATTCGACAGATACGCAGTATTTT; CDR3 protein: CASSLSGDSTDTQYF; J gene: TRBJ2-3; clone size: .; D gene: .; V gene: TRBV18
CDR3 DNA: TGCAGCGCCGTCTCCCAGGGCCTCTACGAGCAGTACTTC; CDR3 protein: CSAVSQGLYEQYF; J gene: TRBJ2-7; clone size: many; D gene: .; V gene: TRBV29-1
CDR3 DNA: TGTGCCAGCAGCTTAGCTGGACAGGGGAACTATGGCTACACCTTC; CDR3 protein: CASSLAGQGNYGYTF; J gene: TRBJ1-2; clone size: many; D gene: TRBD1; V gene: TRBV7-2
CDR3 DNA: TGTGCCAGCAGCTTACATATGGCCTCTAATGAAAAACTGTTTTTT; CDR3 protein: CASSLHMASNEKLFF; J gene: TRBJ1-4; clone size: few; D gene: .; V gene: TRBV7-2
CDR3 DNA: TGCAGTGCTAGGGAAAACACAGGGGACGAGCAGTACTTC; CDR3 protein: CSARENTGDEQYF; J gene: TRBJ2-7; clone size: .; D gene: TRBD1; V gene: TRBV20-1
CDR3 DNA: TGCAGTGCTAGCAGGGGGGATAATAGCAATCAGCCCCAGCATTTT; CDR3 protein: CSASRGDNSNQPQHF; J gene: TRBJ1-5; clone size: .; D gene: TRBD1; V gene: TRBV20-1
CDR3 DNA: TGTGCCAGCAGTCGGGGCTCCTATAATTCACCCCTCCACTTT; CDR3 protein: CASSRGSYNSPLHF; J gene: TRBJ1-6; clone size: .; D gene: .; V gene: TRBV12-3/TRBV12-4
CDR3 DNA: TGTGCCAGCACCAAAAGGGGGTTCAATGAGCAGTTCTTC; CDR3 protein: CASTKRGFNEQFF; J gene: TRBJ2-1; clone size: .; D gene: .; V gene: TRBV12-3/TRBV12-4
CDR3 DNA: TGTGCCAGCACCGCGTCGGGAACTCTGCTGGATACGCAGTATTTT; CDR3 protein: CASTASGTLLDTQYF; J gene: TRBJ2-3; clone size: few; D gene: .; V gene: TRBV28
CDR3 DNA: TGTGCCAGCAGAGGGGGGATTAATGAAAAACTGTTTTTT; CDR3 protein: CASRGGINEKLFF; J gene: TRBJ1-4; clone size: many; D gene: .; V gene: TRBV12-3/TRBV12-4
CDR3 DNA: TGTGCCAGCAGTTTGGATAGTCCCAACGAGCAGTACTTC; CDR3 protein: CASSLDSPNEQYF; J gene: TRBJ2-7; clone size: many; D gene: .; V gene: TRBV12-3/TRBV12-4
CDR3 DNA: TGCGCCAGCAGCGAAACGGGGTCTTACAATGAGCAGTTCTTC; CDR3 protein: CASSETGSYNEQFF; J gene: TRBJ2-1; clone size: many; D gene: .; V gene: TRBV5-1
CDR3 DNA: TGCGCCAGCAGCGAAGACGACAGTATTATGAACACTGAAGCTTTCTTT; CDR3 protein: CASSEDDSIMNTEAFF; J gene: TRBJ1-1; clone size: many; D gene: .; V gene: TRBV5-1
CDR3 DNA: TGTGCCAGCAGCACGACCAGGACTAGCGGAAACACCGGGGAGCTGTTTTTT; CDR3 protein: CASSTTRTSGNTGELFF; J gene: TRBJ2-2; clone size: few; D gene: TRBD2; V gene: TRBV7-8
CDR3 DNA: TGTGCCACCAGCAAGTCAGGGGGCCGGGGCTACGAGCAGTACTTC; CDR3 protein: CATSKSGGRGYEQYF; J gene: TRBJ2-7; clone size: few; D gene: TRBD1; V gene: TRBV15
CDR3 DNA: TGTGCCAGCAGCTATCTGGGTTTCGGCGGGCCCAGAGATGGCTACACCTTC; CDR3 protein: CASSYLGFGGPRDGYTF; J gene: TRBJ1-2; clone size: few; D gene: .; V gene: TRBV5-5
CDR3 DNA: TGCGCCAGCACACAGAGAGGAGCCGGGGAGCTGTTTTTT; CDR3 protein: CASTQRGAGELFF; J gene: TRBJ2-2; clone size: few; D gene: .; V gene: TRBV5-1
CDR3 DNA: TGTGCCAGCAGCTCCCGACGGGGGGTCACAGATACGCAGTATTTT; CDR3 protein: CASSSRRGVTDTQYF; J gene: TRBJ2-3; clone size: few; D gene: TRBD2; V gene: TRBV7-8
CDR3 DNA: TGTGCCACCAGCAGACCACGGACGGATCTTGACAAAAAACTGTTTTTT; CDR3 protein: CATSRPRTDLDKKLFF; J gene: TRBJ1-4; clone size: .; D gene: .; V gene: TRBV15
CDR3 DNA: TGTGCCAGCAGCTTAGGGGGGCAGACATTGTACGAGCAGTACTTC; CDR3 protein: CASSLGGQTLYEQYF; J gene: TRBJ2-7; clone size: .; D gene: .; V gene: TRBV7-2
CDR3 DNA: TGCAGTGTCCCGGACCTGGCTGGGGCCAACGTCCTGACTTTC; CDR3 protein: CSVPDLAGANVLTF; J gene: TRBJ2-6; clone size: .; D gene: .; V gene: TRBV20-1
CDR3 DNA: TGCGCCAGCAGAGGCAGGGGATCCACCGGGGAGCTGTTTTTT; CDR3 protein: CASRGRGSTGELFF; J gene: TRBJ2-2; clone size: few; D gene: .; V gene: TRBV10-2
CDR3 DNA: TGTGCCAGCAGTTTGGTCGCTAGCGGGGGGAATGAGCAGTTCTTC; CDR3 protein: CASSLVASGGNEQFF; J gene: TRBJ2-1; clone size: few; D gene: TRBD2; V gene: TRBV12-3/TRBV12-4
CDR3 DNA: TGTGCCAGCAGCAAACCGGGACAGGGGAACACCGGGGAGCTGTTTTTT; CDR3 protein: CASSKPGQGNTGELFF; J gene: TRBJ2-2; clone size: .; D gene: TRBD1; V gene: TRBV7-3
CDR3 DNA: TGTGCCAGCAGTTACTCGCGGGACAGCCTCACAGATACGCAGTATTTT; CDR3 protein: CASSYSRDSLTDTQYF; J gene: TRBJ2-3; clone size: .; D gene: .; V gene: TRBV6-2/TRBV6-3
CDR3 DNA: TGCAGTGCTAGAGATACGAGCGGGAGGGTTCAAGAGACCCAGTACTTC; CDR3 protein: CSARDTSGRVQETQYF; J gene: TRBJ2-5; clone size: many; D gene: TRBD2; V gene: TRBV20-1
CDR3 DNA: TGTGCCAGCAGCCGCCGGGACACTAAAAACATTCAGTACTTC; CDR3 protein: CASSRRDTKNIQYF; J gene: TRBJ2-4; clone size: .; D gene: .; V gene: TRBV7-4
CDR3 DNA: TGTGCCAGCAGCACTGGGGCCACCGGGACTAGCGGGAGGGGCGAGCAGTACTTC; CDR3 protein: CASSTGATGTSGRGEQYF; J gene: TRBJ2-7; clone size: few; D gene: TRBD2; V gene: TRBV9
CDR3 DNA: TGCGCCAGCAGCCCGCGGACAGGGTCAGATACGCAGTATTTT; CDR3 protein: CASSPRTGSDTQYF; J gene: TRBJ2-3; clone size: .; D gene: TRBD1; V gene: TRBV5-1
CDR3 DNA: TGTGCCAGCTCACCGATGGCGGGTAGAGATGAGCAGTTCTTC; CDR3 protein: CASSPMAGRDEQFF; J gene: TRBJ2-1; clone size: many; D gene: .; V gene: TRBV18
CDR3 DNA: TGTGCCAGCACGGGACAGAACTCCTACAATGAGCAGTTCTTC; CDR3 protein: CASTGQNSYNEQFF; J gene: TRBJ2-1; clone size: .; D gene: TRBD1; V gene: TRBV12-3/TRBV12-4
CDR3 DNA: TGCGCCAGCAGCTTAGCTGGGACTAGCGGGGGCTACGAGCAGTACTTC; CDR3 protein: CASSLAGTSGGYEQYF; J gene: TRBJ2-7; clone size: once; D gene: TRBD2; V gene: TRBV5-1
CDR3 DNA: TGCAGCGTTGAAGAAGGACCGTTGGACAGGAGGTACACTGAAGCTTTCTTT; CDR3 protein: CSVEEGPLDRRYTEAFF; J gene: TRBJ1-1; clone size: .; D gene: TRBD1; V gene: TRBV29-1
CDR3 DNA: TGCAGTGCTAGTGGCTTGGCGGGACTCCAAGAGACCCAGTACTTC; CDR3 protein: CSASGLAGLQETQYF; J gene: TRBJ2-5; clone size: few; D gene: .; V gene: TRBV20-1
CDR3 DNA: TGTGCCAGCAGCTTAGCTGACTACGAGCAGTACTTC; CDR3 protein: CASSLADYEQYF; J gene: TRBJ2-7; clone size: many; D gene: .; V gene: TRBV7-9
CDR3 DNA: TGTGCCAGTAGCGGGGGATGGACCGGGGAGCTGTTTTTT; CDR3 protein: CASSGGWTGELFF; J gene: TRBJ2-2; clone size: few; D gene: TRBD2; V gene: TRBV5-5
CDR3 DNA: TGCGCCAGCAGCCAAGGAGAGGGGTTGGGGGAAAAACTGTTTTTT; CDR3 protein: CASSQGEGLGEKLFF; J gene: TRBJ1-4; clone size: few; D gene: .; V gene: TRBV4-3
CDR3 DNA: TGCAGTGCAGCCCAGGGTTATTATGGCTACACCTTC; CDR3 protein: CSAAQGYYGYTF; J gene: TRBJ1-2; clone size: few; D gene: .; V gene: TRBV20-1
CDR3 DNA: TGCGCCAGCAGCGAAGGGACACTCAACACTGAAGCTTTCTTT; CDR3 protein: CASSEGTLNTEAFF; J gene: TRBJ1-1; clone size: .; D gene: .; V gene: TRBV5-1
CDR3 DNA: TGTGCCAGCACCTTCGGCCAGGCCTACAATGAGCAGTTCTTC; CDR3 protein: CASTFGQAYNEQFF; J gene: TRBJ2-1; clone size: few; D gene: .; V gene: TRBV7-2
CDR3 DNA: TGTGCCAGCAGCGCGGAGTGGGGAGAGACCCAGTACTTC; CDR3 protein: CASSAEWGETQYF; J gene: TRBJ2-5; clone size: many; D gene: .; V gene: TRBV9
CDR3 DNA: TGTGCCAGCAGCTTAGTTAGGGCAGGGCCCTATGGCTACACCTTC; CDR3 protein: CASSLVRAGPYGYTF; J gene: TRBJ1-2; clone size: .; D gene: .; V gene: TRBV7-2
CDR3 DNA: TGTGCCAGCGGCGGACAGGGGGCGAGTTACGAGCAGTACTTC; CDR3 protein: CASGGQGASYEQYF; J gene: TRBJ2-7; clone size: .; D gene: TRBD1; V gene: TRBV3-1
CDR3 DNA: TGTGCCAGCAGCTCGTCTAGCTCGAGTGAGGAGTACTTC; CDR3 protein: CASSSSSSSEEYF; J gene: TRBJ2-4; clone size: .; D gene: .; V gene: TRBV7-9
CDR3 DNA: TGCAGTGCTAGACCCCCCGGGACTAGCGGGGAATTGGCCCAGTACTTC; CDR3 protein: CSARPPGTSGELAQYF; J gene: TRBJ2-5; clone size: .; D gene: TRBD2; V gene: TRBV20-1
CDR3 DNA: TGTGCCAGCAGTTACACAGGGATGGGGTACACTGAAGCTTTCTTT; CDR3 protein: CASSYTGMGYTEAFF; J gene: TRBJ1-1; clone size: few; D gene: .; V gene: TRBV6-2/TRBV6-3
CDR3 DNA: TGTGCCAGTAGTAACCACAGGGGGCGAAACACCGGGGAGCTGTTTTTT; CDR3 protein: CASSNHRGRNTGELFF; J gene: TRBJ2-2; clone size: .; D gene: TRBD1; V gene: TRBV19
CDR3 DNA: TGTGCCACCCGCGGTTTCACGCGGGACAGGGAGAACGAGCAGTACTTC; CDR3 protein: CATRGFTRDRENEQYF; J gene: TRBJ2-7; clone size: few; D gene: TRBD1; V gene: TRBV6-2/TRBV6-3
CDR3 DNA: TGCAGTGCTCGCCTAGGGGAGGCTGAAAAACTGTTTTTT; CDR3 protein: CSARLGEAEKLFF; J gene: TRBJ1-4; clone size: few; D gene: .; V gene: TRBV20-1
CDR3 DNA: TGTGCCAGCAGTTTAGTTGTAGCGGGAGGGCCGGGGAATGAGCAGTTCTTC; CDR3 protein: CASSLVVAGGPGNEQFF; J gene: TRBJ2-1; clone size: .; D gene: TRBD2; V gene: TRBV27
CDR3 DNA: TGCAGTCCCACTAGCGGATCGTCCTACGAGCAGTACTTC; CDR3 protein: CSPTSGSSYEQYF; J gene: TRBJ2-7; clone size: .; D gene: TRBD2; V gene: TRBV20-1
CDR3 DNA: TGTGCCAGCAGCCCAGCCGGGACAGGGTCCCGCGAGCAGTACTTC; CDR3 protein: CASSPAGTGSREQYF; J gene: TRBJ2-7; clone size: .; D gene: TRBD1; V gene: TRBV7-9
CDR3 DNA: TGTGCCAGCAGCAACCCCAAGGGGAATGAGCAGTTCTTC; CDR3 protein: CASSNPKGNEQFF; J gene: TRBJ2-1; clone size: few; D gene: .; V gene: TRBV11-3
CDR3 DNA: TGCAGTGTGAGGGGGCCCAATGAAAAACTGTTTTTT; CDR3 protein: CSVRGPNEKLFF; J gene: TRBJ1-4; clone size: many; D gene: TRBD1; V gene: TRBV20-1
CDR3 DNA: TGTGCCAGCAGCCTCGGACAGGTTGAAAAACTGTTTTTT; CDR3 protein: CASSLGQVEKLFF; J gene: TRBJ1-4; clone size: few; D gene: TRBD1; V gene: TRBV7-9